The TCR beta chain under discussion was sequenced for a study of blood T cell repertoires in COVID-19. Study as a whole: Sites across the United States, Italy and Spain contributed samples from acute and convalescent COVID-19. Sources were T cells, B-cell-depleted T cells, or PBMCs; the material itself was cDNA or gDNA.

Per the authors' pipeline: By means of reference gene primer amplification, nucleated cell counts were estimated. The table came from immunoSEQ multiplex PCR; TCRdb's copy has only in-frame clones and leaves some out. The V and J calls and the clone size are those of that table, but D and trimming were determined from the DNA. The table has about 360,000 clones, approximately 86% seen once. CDR3 length equals 15 residues. V shed 0 bases and J shed 1 base, with 10 bases lying between them. CDR1 and CDR2 (germline): SGDLS, YYNGEE. During active infection, Seattle patients enrolled and were then monitored through disease.

The chain joins TRBV9 to TRBJ1-2; perhaps TRBD1 as D (5 bases). The TCR originated in a woman aged 60 to 75 with COVID-19, enrolled during active disease. The specimen sequenced was peripheral blood. For the CDR3, the DNA is TGTGCCAGCAGCGTAGAACCCGGGGGTAACTATGGCTACACCTTC. It codes for CASSVEPGGNYGYTF.